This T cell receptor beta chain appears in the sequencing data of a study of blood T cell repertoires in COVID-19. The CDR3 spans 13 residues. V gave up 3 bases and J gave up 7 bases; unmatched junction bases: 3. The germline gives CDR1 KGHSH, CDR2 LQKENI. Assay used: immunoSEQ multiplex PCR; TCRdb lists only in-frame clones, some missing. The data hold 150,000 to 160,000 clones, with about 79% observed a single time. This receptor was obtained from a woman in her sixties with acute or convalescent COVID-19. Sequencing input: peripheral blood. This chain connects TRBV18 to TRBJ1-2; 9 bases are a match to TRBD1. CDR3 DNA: TGTGCCAGCTCACCCGGGACAGGGTCTGGCTACACCTTC. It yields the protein CASSPGTGSGYTF.